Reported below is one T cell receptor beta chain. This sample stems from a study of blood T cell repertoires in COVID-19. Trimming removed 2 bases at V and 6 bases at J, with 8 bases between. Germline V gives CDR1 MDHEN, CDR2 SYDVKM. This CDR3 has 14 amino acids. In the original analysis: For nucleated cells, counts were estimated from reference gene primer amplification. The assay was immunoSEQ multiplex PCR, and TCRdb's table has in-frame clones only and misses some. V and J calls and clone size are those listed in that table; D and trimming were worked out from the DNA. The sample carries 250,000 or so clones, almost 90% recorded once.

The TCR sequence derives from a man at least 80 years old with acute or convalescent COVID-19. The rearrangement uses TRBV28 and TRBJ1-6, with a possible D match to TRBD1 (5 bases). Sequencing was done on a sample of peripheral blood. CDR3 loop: CASSLRQTNSPLHF. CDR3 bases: TGTGCCAGCAGTTTAAGACAGACTAATTCACCCCTCCACTTT.